The clone carrying this T cell receptor beta chain was observed a few times. The germline V gene has CDR1 SGHAT and CDR2 FQNNGV. This CDR3 has 16 amino acids. Germline trimming cut 0 bases from V and 4 bases from J; bases unmatched to any gene: 7. This entry is derived from a study of blood T cell repertoires in COVID-19. Profiled with immunoSEQ multiplex PCR; TCRdb holds only in-frame clones, not every one. The repertoire holds 270,000 or so clones, with approximately 90% as singletons. The rearrangement links TRBV11-2 to TRBJ2-7, with 9 bases matching TRBD2. The sequenced sample consisted of PBMCs or T cells enriched from blood (not recorded which). The TCR originated in a woman aged 30 to 39 with acute COVID-19. The CDR3, as DNA: TGTGCCAGCAGCTTAGAAACGGCGGGAGGGCAGTACGAGCAGTACTTC. Its protein product is CASSLETAGGQYEQYF.